This TCR beta chain was found in a study of blood T cell repertoires in COVID-19. Study-level information: The analysed material was cDNA or gDNA that came from T cells, B-cell-depleted T cells, or PBMCs.

This CDR3 has 17 residues. Losses at the gene ends were 5 bases for V and 1 base for J; bases not matched to a gene: 11. Germline V gives CDR1 KGHSH, CDR2 LQKENI. Sequenced by immunoSEQ multiplex PCR; TCRdb stores in-frame clones only, minus some. The sample includes about 250,000 clones, 86% of them seen just once. Sample: peripheral blood. The chain has TRBV18 and TRBJ1-1, with TRBD1 identical over 9 bases. This TCR came from a woman aged 60-75 years who had recovered from COVID-19. The CDR3, as DNA: TGTGCCAGCTCATCAACACAGGGGGCCTACCAGAACACTGAAGCTTTCTTT. It specifies CASSSTQGAYQNTEAFF.